These T cell receptor beta chains were read from a single sample in a study of blood T cell repertoires in COVID-19. The assay was immunoSEQ multiplex PCR, and TCRdb's table has in-frame clones only and misses some. The sample carries around 220,000 clones, around 86% recorded once. The sequencing input was peripheral blood. The receptors shown here come from a woman in her forties or fifties with COVID-19, enrolled during active disease. The CDR3 runs from the conserved cysteine through the conserved F or W. The D gene is left open where the match is weak. Size is stated for part of the rows, as once, few or many counts, or as a class when the clone is expanded.

D	size	J	V	DNA	CDR3
NA	NA	TRBJ2-5	TRBV13	TGTGCCAGCAAAAAGAGGGCAGTACAAGAGACCCAGTACTTC	CASKKRAVQETQYF
NA	NA	TRBJ1-1	TRBV19	TGTGCCAGTAGTATAGTGTTCCGGGAGACTGAAGCTTTCTTT	CASSIVFRETEAFF
TRBD2	NA	TRBJ2-2	TRBV24-1	TGTGCCACCAGTGACCATGCGGGGGGGCCGACCGGGGAGCTGTTTTTT	CATSDHAGGPTGELFF
TRBD1	NA	TRBJ1-4	TRBV6-6	TGTGCCAGCAGTTATCGGGTCGTCCAGGGGGGTGAAAAACTGTTTTTT	CASSYRVVQGGEKLFF
TRBD2	NA	TRBJ2-3	TRBV11-3	TGTGCCAGCAGCTCTAGCGGGGGGCAGGGAGATACGCAGTATTTT	CASSSSGGQGDTQYF
TRBD2	NA	TRBJ2-3	TRBV5-1	TGCGCCAGCAGGTCGAGCGGGGGTATCACAGATACGCAGTATTTT	CASRSSGGITDTQYF
TRBD2	NA	TRBJ2-1	TRBV24-1	TGTGCCACCAGTGGCCCACGGGGGGGTGAGCAGTTCTTC	CATSGPRGGEQFF
NA	NA	TRBJ1-2	TRBV30	NA	CAWSVRVGTGSAMTF
TRBD1	NA	TRBJ2-2	TRBV5-1	TGCGCCAGCGCCGGGACAGTTAACACCGGGGAGCTGTTTTTT	CASAGTVNTGELFF
NA	NA	TRBJ2-5	TRBV11-2	TGTGCCAGCCTTAAGGGGGAGGAGACCCAGTACTTC	CASLKGEETQYF
TRBD1	NA	TRBJ1-2	TRBV10-3	TGTGCCATTCTAGGGGGCGGTGGCTACACCTTC	CAILGGGGYTF
NA	NA	TRBJ1-1	TRBV19	TGTGCCAGTAGTATGGGGGGGCGCGACACTGAAGCTTTCTTT	CASSMGGRDTEAFF
TRBD2	NA	TRBJ2-2	TRBV7-6	TGTGCCAGCAGAAATCGGGGGGGAGGAAACACCGGGGAGCTGTTTTTT	CASRNRGGGNTGELFF
TRBD1	NA	TRBJ2-2	TRBV5-5	TGTGCCAGCAGCTTGGCCCAGGGGGCCGGGGAGCTGTTTTTT	CASSLAQGAGELFF
TRBD2	few	TRBJ2-1	TRBV19	TGTGCCAGTACCTGGGGGGGGAACCCCTACAATGAGCAGTTCTTC	CASTWGGNPYNEQFF
NA	NA	TRBJ2-7	TRBV6-2/TRBV6-3	TGTGCCAGCAGCTCTACGGGACTGCCCGCGATCTGGGAGCAGTACTTC	CASSSTGLPAIWEQYF
TRBD1	NA	TRBJ2-3	TRBV9	TGTGCCAGCAGCGTACGCCTTGCAGGGGGCGCGGGAGATACGCAGTATTTT	CASSVRLAGGAGDTQYF
NA	NA	TRBJ1-1	TRBV27	TGTGCCAGCAGTTCCCACACGAACGACCGGGGCACTGAAGCTTTCTTT	CASSSHTNDRGTEAFF
TRBD2	NA	TRBJ2-3	TRBV5-6	TGTGCCAGCAGTTTGCGGGGGGCCGGCACAGATACGCAGTATTTT	CASSLRGAGTDTQYF
TRBD1	NA	TRBJ2-1	TRBV2	TGTGCCAGCAGCTACAATAGGGACAGGGTGACCAGCAATGAGCAGTTCTTC	CASSYNRDRVTSNEQFF
NA	NA	TRBJ2-4	TRBV9	TGTGCCAGCAGCCCACCCCCAGACGCCGGACTTCCAACCAAAAACATTCAGTACTTC	CASSPPPDAGLPTKNIQYF
NA	NA	TRBJ2-3	TRBV19	TGTGCCAGTAGTATCACGGAGCTCACAGATACGCAGTATTTT	CASSITELTDTQYF
NA	NA	TRBJ1-2	TRBV3-1/TRBV3-2	TGTGCCAGCAGCTCAATAACAACCGGCTACACCTTC	CASSSITTGYTF
NA	NA	TRBJ2-7	TRBV5-1	TGCGCCAGCAGCTCACAGGGGAGGAATTACGAGCAGTACTTC	CASSSQGRNYEQYF
NA	NA	TRBJ2-7	TRBV13	TGTGCCAGCAGCTCCCGACAGGGTTTGGGGGGTGAGCAGTACTTC	CASSSRQGLGGEQYF
NA	few	TRBJ2-3	TRBV24-1	TGTGCCACGAGTAAACAGGGATACGGAACGCAGTATTTT	CATSKQGYGTQYF
TRBD1	NA	TRBJ2-5	TRBV2	TGTGCCAGCAGTGAGAGGACAGGGAAGGAGACCCAGTACTTC	CASSERTGKETQYF
TRBD1	NA	TRBJ2-3	TRBV7-2	TGTGCCAGCAGCCTCGGGACAGGAAGGACAGATACGCAGTATTTT	CASSLGTGRTDTQYF
TRBD1	NA	TRBJ1-5	TRBV28	TGTGCCAGCAACAACATCCGGGACAGGGAGGAACAGCCCCAGCATTTT	CASNNIRDREEQPQHF
TRBD1	few	TRBJ2-7	TRBV2	TGTGCCAGCAGTGGTGGGACAGGGCCTCGCGAGCAGTACTTC	CASSGGTGPREQYF
NA	NA	TRBJ1-6	TRBV27	TGTGCCAGCAGTTTTCCAGGGACACCCCTCCACTTT	CASSFPGTPLHF
TRBD1	NA	TRBJ1-2	TRBV5-1	TGCGCCAGCAGCTTGTCCGGGACAGCATATGGCTACACCTTC	CASSLSGTAYGYTF
TRBD2	NA	TRBJ2-2	TRBV19	TGTGCCAGTAGTATTTTATCGTGGCGGGGGGACACCGGGGAGCTGTTTTTT	CASSILSWRGDTGELFF
NA	many	TRBJ1-6	TRBV12-5	TGTGCTAGTGGTTTGGTACCGAGACACTTATATAATTCACCCCTCCACTTT	CASGLVPRHLYNSPLHF
TRBD1	NA	TRBJ2-2	TRBV5-6	TGTGCCAGCAGCTTACAGGGGCCGAACACCGGGGAGCTGTTTTTT	CASSLQGPNTGELFF
NA	few	TRBJ1-5	TRBV7-9	TGTGCCAGCAGCTTAGCGACGGACTTAGGCCAGCCCCAGCATTTT	CASSLATDLGQPQHF
TRBD1	NA	TRBJ2-5	TRBV24-1	TGTGCCACCAGTGCAAAGGGACAGGGGGAGACCCAGTACTTC	CATSAKGQGETQYF
NA	NA	TRBJ2-3	TRBV11-1	TGTGCCAGCAGCTCTACCAGGGCCATGTATTTT	CASSSTRAMYF
NA	NA	TRBJ2-7	TRBV27	TGTGCCAGCAGTTTCTACCCCTCCTACGAGCAGTACTTC	CASSFYPSYEQYF
TRBD2	NA	TRBJ2-3	TRBV5-4	TGTGCCAGCAGCTCCGGACTAGCGGGGACAGATACGCAGTATTTT	CASSSGLAGTDTQYF
TRBD1	once	TRBJ2-2	TRBV24-1	TGTGCCACCAGTGATCCCGACAGGGGCACCGGGGAGCTGTTTTTT	CATSDPDRGTGELFF
TRBD2	NA	TRBJ2-1	TRBV27	TGTGCCAGCAGTTTACTAGCGGTCTACAATGAGCAGTTCTTC	CASSLLAVYNEQFF
NA	few	TRBJ1-3	TRBV4-1	TGCGCCAGCAGCGAGGGAATCCGAGGTGGAAACACCATATATTTT	CASSEGIRGGNTIYF
NA	few	TRBJ1-5	TRBV28	TGTGCCAGCAGTTTTAGGGGGGGAAGACAGCCCCAGCATTTT	CASSFRGGRQPQHF
TRBD2	NA	TRBJ2-7	TRBV6-6	TGTGCCAGCAGTCTACTAGCGGGGGACACCTGGGACGGCGAGCAGTACTTC	CASSLLAGDTWDGEQYF
NA	NA	TRBJ1-6	TRBV5-8	TGTGCCAGCAGCTTGGGAGATCGGCACAGCTACTCACCCCTCCACTTT	CASSLGDRHSYSPLHF
NA	NA	TRBJ1-6	TRBV5-6	TGTGCCAGCAGCTTCGGCACAGGTGAATATTCACCCCTCCACTTT	CASSFGTGEYSPLHF
NA	NA	TRBJ1-5	TRBV28	TGTGCCAGCAGACCTCAGGGAGGCATGAGTCAGCCCCAGCATTTT	CASRPQGGMSQPQHF